This T cell receptor beta chain was recorded in a study of T-cell reconstitution after alpha-beta-depleted transplantation in children. Preparation of the TCRbeta library was carried out with unique molecular identifiers. MiXCR, run by TCRdb on the PCR reads, gives a single entry per CDR3 protein. Here the sample spans fewer than 550,000 distinct CDR3 sequences, 15% to 20% being singletons. Study-wide points: Newly generated T cells supplied most T-cell counts and diversity one year post-transplant. The study traced high day-60 TCRbeta diversity in some patients to surviving recipient T cells and thymic progenitors.

Regarding this clonotype: The antigen is unknown.

V lost 1 base and J lost 5; bases outside the gene matches: 13. The length of the CDR3 is 17 residues. This TCR derives from a boy younger than two who had a stem cell transplant for Wiskott-Aldrich syndrome, so the T cells may come from the graft donor. The sequencing here drew on PBMCs, mostly from graft donor cells, taken 360 days after TCRalphabeta/CD19-depleted stem cell transplant. This sequence joins TRBV12-3 or TRBV12-4 and TRBJ2-7; 8 positions agree with TRBD1. CDR3 nucleotides: TGTGCCAGCAGTTTAGTACCTAGCCGGGACAGGTCCCACGAGCAGTACTTC. It codes for CASSLVPSRDRSHEQYF.